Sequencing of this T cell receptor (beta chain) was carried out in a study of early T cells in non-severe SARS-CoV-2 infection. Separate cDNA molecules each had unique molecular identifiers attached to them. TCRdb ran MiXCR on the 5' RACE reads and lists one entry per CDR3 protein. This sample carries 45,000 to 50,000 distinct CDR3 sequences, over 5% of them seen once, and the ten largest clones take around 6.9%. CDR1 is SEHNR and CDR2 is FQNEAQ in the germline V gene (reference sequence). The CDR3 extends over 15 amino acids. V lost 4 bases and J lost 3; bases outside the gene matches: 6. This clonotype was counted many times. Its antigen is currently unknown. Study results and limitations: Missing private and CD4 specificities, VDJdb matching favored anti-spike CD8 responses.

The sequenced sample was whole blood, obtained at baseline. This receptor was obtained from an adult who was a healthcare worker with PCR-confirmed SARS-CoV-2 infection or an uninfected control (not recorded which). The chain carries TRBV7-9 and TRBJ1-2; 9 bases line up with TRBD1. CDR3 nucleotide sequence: TGTGCCAGCAGCTACACAGGGGGCGCCGACTATGGCTACACCTTC. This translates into CASSYTGGADYGYTF.